These T cell receptor beta chains were read from a single sample in a study of tumour-infiltrating T cells in Burkitt lymphoma. Some clones are missing from TCRdb's copy, which holds only in-frame ones; the method was immunoSEQ multiplex PCR. The table has approximately 15,000 clones, about 80% seen once; the top ten hold under 2.5%. Material: tumor tissue. These receptors were collected from a human donor with diffuse large B-cell lymphoma. The conserved cysteine and the conserved F or W are not part of the CDR3 here. The order of the fields is D gene, V gene, CDR3 protein. The D gene is left open where the match is weak.

NA,TRBV15,ATSSDGGNKKLF
NA,TRBV7-8,ASSPHDSPSYGYI
NA,TRBV5-1,ASSYTPAGSSNEQF
TRBD1,TRBV19,ASSIGQGLDNEQF
TRBD1,TRBV5-1,ASSFGTGDGYEQY
NA,TRBV9,ASSVAPQRGTDTQY
NA,TRBV7-3,ASSYYSNTEAF
NA,TRBV2,ASSSGLVDTQY
TRBD1,TRBV11-3,ASSDRQGADTQY
NA,TRBV7-9,ASSTQAPNTEAF
NA,TRBV21-1,ASSKARLNYEQY
NA,TRBV19,ASSISQRSYNEQF
NA,TRBV9,ASSVAVASNTGELF
NA,TRBV29-1,SVLTSEQY
NA,TRBV10-3,AISESTSSYEQY
NA,TRBV4-1,ASSQGDGNQPQH
NA,TRBV9,ASSVGVGITDTQY
TRBD1,TRBV10-3,AIRDRVNTEAF
NA,TRBV7-2,ASSSPGVLDGYT
TRBD2,TRBV6-6,ASSLTSGRRNEQF
TRBD1,TRBV5-4,ASSKRSTSGTASTDTQY
NA,TRBV7-2,ASSLASFTDTQY
NA,TRBV6-1,ASSEVARTSTDTQY
NA,TRBV4-2,ASSQGSGDGNSPLH
NA,TRBV6-1,ASKTRQYTEAF
TRBD1,TRBV6-5,ASSLRGLSDEQY
TRBD1,TRBV6-4,ASSPGGQNGYT
NA,TRBV27,ASSPQLGPGELF
NA,TRBV19,ASSINLYNEQF
NA,TRBV6-1,ASSERNEQY
NA,TRBV10-3,AISSRGYGYT
NA,TRBV6-6,ASRGGNTEAF
TRBD2,TRBV27,ASSLLAGATDTQY
TRBD1,TRBV5-1,ASSLGTGYYDEAF
NA,TRBV12-5,ASGFGGNNEQF
NA,TRBV18,ASSPGLEQY
NA,TRBV7-2,ASSQGGTEAF
NA,TRBV25-1,ASSEWSGAGEKLF
TRBD2,TRBV7-2,ASNLAGVLYNEQF
NA,TRBV15,ATSRDQRAGTVETDMQY
TRBD2,TRBV19,ASRDVAGGRTDTQY
TRBD1,TRBV7-9,AIQGESNGYT